The source of this TCR beta chain is a study of CD8 T cells in ankylosing spondylitis. Notes on the study in general: The study looked at matched synovial fluid samples from ankylosing spondylitis patients. Disease-linked clones were reported to be significantly enriched there. CD8+ cells made up the disease-linked clones, which were relatively rare in peripheral blood. Several of the motif variants were reported before in synovial fluid and blood from reactive arthritis.

This clonotype was detected ten times or more. Its specificity is unknown. Making use of molecular barcodes, quantitative 5'-RACE generated TCR beta libraries. TCRdb re-called the 5' RACE reads with MiXCR, one entry per CDR3 protein. The profile shows under 130,000 distinct CDR3 sequences, around 24% of them singletons. This CDR3 spans 15 amino acids. The V gene's germline CDR1 is ENHRY and CDR2 SYGVKD. Trimming cost V 4 bases and J 9 bases; bases outside gene matches: 9. The V call is TRBV10-3, the J call TRBJ2-1, with 10 positions matching TRBD2. Source material: synovial fluid, either unsorted or a sorted T cell fraction (not recorded which). The receptor was derived from a male donor with ankylosing spondylitis. The CDR3 DNA reads as TGTGCCATCAGTGCCGGTATAGCGGGAGGAAGTGAGCAGTTCTTC. It codes for CAISAGIAGGSEQFF.